A selection of T cell receptor beta chains follows, all from one sample in a study of shared clonotypes between healthy human individuals. Assay: immunoSEQ multiplex PCR; the TCRdb copy retains only in-frame clones and omits some. The table has some 1,600,000 clones, about 98% seen once. The sample taken for sequencing was naive CD4+ T cells sorted from blood. All receptors come from a man aged 30-40 years in good health. Both conserved end residues are part of each CDR3. D genes are given only for firm matches. The size of a clone is reported for some rows only, either as once, few or many, or as a class for expanded clones.

j_call: TRBJ2-4; clone_size: NA; v_call: TRBV7-9; d_call: NA; cdr3_length: 10; cdr3_aa: CASSPRPHRF; cdr3_nt: TGTGCCAGCAGCCCGAGGCCCCATCGTTTC
j_call: TRBJ2-7; clone_size: NA; v_call: TRBV5-1; d_call: TRBD1; cdr3_length: 15; cdr3_aa: CASSLAGTAEYEQYF; cdr3_nt: TGCGCCAGCAGCTTGGCCGGGACAGCTGAATACGAGCAGTACTTC
j_call: TRBJ2-7; clone_size: NA; v_call: TRBV19; d_call: TRBD2; cdr3_length: 15; cdr3_aa: CASALSGTRSNEQYF; cdr3_nt: TGTGCCAGTGCCCTCTCCGGGACTAGATCTAACGAGCAGTACTTC
j_call: TRBJ2-7; clone_size: NA; v_call: TRBV5-1; d_call: TRBD2; cdr3_length: 15; cdr3_aa: CASSSGLAGNYEQYF; cdr3_nt: TGCGCCAGCAGCTCGGGACTAGCGGGAAACTACGAGCAGTACTTC
j_call: TRBJ2-1; clone_size: NA; v_call: TRBV7-2; d_call: NA; cdr3_length: 15; cdr3_aa: CASSLAGPRYNEQFF; cdr3_nt: TGTGCCAGCAGTTTAGCAGGGCCACGCTACAATGAGCAGTTCTTC
j_call: TRBJ2-1; clone_size: NA; v_call: TRBV29-1; d_call: NA; cdr3_length: 18; cdr3_aa: CSVECGDGYEDSYNEQFF; cdr3_nt: TGCAGCGTTGAATGCGGAGACGGCTACGAGGATAGCTACAATGAGCAGTTCTTC
j_call: TRBJ1-4; clone_size: NA; v_call: TRBV18; d_call: NA; cdr3_length: 13; cdr3_aa: CASSPTVGEKLFF; cdr3_nt: TGTGCCAGCTCACCTACAGTCGGGGAAAAACTGTTTTTT
j_call: TRBJ2-1; clone_size: NA; v_call: TRBV5-1; d_call: TRBD1; cdr3_length: 15; cdr3_aa: CASSAGTGNYNEQFF; cdr3_nt: TGCGCCAGCAGCGCCGGGACAGGCAACTACAATGAGCAGTTCTTC
j_call: TRBJ1-4; clone_size: NA; v_call: TRBV4-3; d_call: TRBD1; cdr3_length: 15; cdr3_aa: CASSQEPSGGEKLFF; cdr3_nt: TGCGCCAGCAGCCAAGAGCCATCAGGGGGGGAAAAACTGTTTTTT
j_call: TRBJ2-7; clone_size: NA; v_call: TRBV18; d_call: TRBD2; cdr3_length: 15; cdr3_aa: CASSPGLAGAYEQYF; cdr3_nt: TGTGCCAGCTCACCAGGACTAGCGGGGGCCTACGAGCAGTACTTC
j_call: TRBJ1-2; clone_size: NA; v_call: TRBV9; d_call: NA; cdr3_length: 15; cdr3_aa: CASSVRGGSNYGYTF; cdr3_nt: TGTGCCAGCAGCGTACGGGGAGGGTCTAACTATGGCTACACCTTC
j_call: TRBJ2-7; clone_size: NA; v_call: TRBV6-5; d_call: NA; cdr3_length: 14; cdr3_aa: CASSYSGSSYEQYF; cdr3_nt: TGTGCCAGCAGTTACTCCGGAAGCTCCTACGAGCAGTACTTC
j_call: TRBJ2-7; clone_size: NA; v_call: TRBV18; d_call: NA; cdr3_length: 14; cdr3_aa: CASSPLSGGYEQYF; cdr3_nt: TGTGCCAGCTCACCGTTGTCAGGGGGGTACGAGCAGTACTTC
j_call: TRBJ1-2; clone_size: NA; v_call: TRBV6-5; d_call: NA; cdr3_length: 15; cdr3_aa: CASSYGRTANYGYTF; cdr3_nt: TGTGCCAGCAGTTATGGGCGGACGGCCAACTATGGCTACACCTTC
j_call: TRBJ2-3; clone_size: NA; v_call: TRBV19; d_call: NA; cdr3_length: 16; cdr3_aa: CASSTRPRQSTDTQYF; cdr3_nt: TGTGCCAGTAGTACCCGACCGCGACAGAGCACAGATACGCAGTATTTT
j_call: TRBJ2-3; clone_size: NA; v_call: TRBV7-9; d_call: NA; cdr3_length: 14; cdr3_aa: CASNPPGAPDTQYF; cdr3_nt: TGTGCCAGTAACCCCCCGGGGGCTCCAGATACGCAGTATTTT
j_call: TRBJ2-2; clone_size: once; v_call: TRBV5-5; d_call: NA; cdr3_length: 20; cdr3_aa: CASSSLGAFLGTANTGELFF; cdr3_nt: TGTGCCAGCAGCTCCCTTGGTGCCTTTCTCGGGACCGCGAACACCGGGGAGCTGTTTTTT
j_call: TRBJ2-6; clone_size: NA; v_call: TRBV5-1; d_call: NA; cdr3_length: 14; cdr3_aa: CASSLESGANVLTF; cdr3_nt: TGCGCCAGCAGCTTAGAATCTGGGGCCAACGTCCTGACTTTC
j_call: TRBJ1-2; clone_size: NA; v_call: TRBV10-3; d_call: NA; cdr3_length: 17; cdr3_aa: CAISDVQGALANYGYTF; cdr3_nt: TGTGCCATCAGTGATGTCCAGGGAGCCTTGGCTAACTATGGCTACACCTTC
j_call: TRBJ2-1; clone_size: NA; v_call: TRBV7-9; d_call: TRBD1; cdr3_length: 16; cdr3_aa: CASTPDRTGSYNEQFF; cdr3_nt: TGTGCCAGCACCCCGGACAGGACAGGCTCCTACAATGAGCAGTTCTTC
j_call: TRBJ1-1; clone_size: once; v_call: TRBV5-4; d_call: NA; cdr3_length: 16; cdr3_aa: CASSLGGASANTEAFF; cdr3_nt: TGTGCCAGCAGCTTGGGTGGGGCGTCAGCGAACACTGAAGCTTTCTTT
j_call: TRBJ2-5; clone_size: NA; v_call: TRBV19; d_call: NA; cdr3_length: 12; cdr3_aa: CASSIQGETQYF; cdr3_nt: TGTGCCAGTAGTATACAGGGAGAGACCCAGTACTTC
j_call: TRBJ2-7; clone_size: NA; v_call: TRBV28; d_call: TRBD1; cdr3_length: 15; cdr3_aa: CATVISGGAPYEQYF; cdr3_nt: TGTGCCACGGTAATATCAGGGGGCGCCCCCTACGAGCAGTACTTC
j_call: TRBJ2-3; clone_size: NA; v_call: TRBV5-4; d_call: NA; cdr3_length: 14; cdr3_aa: CASSLVGYTDTQYF; cdr3_nt: TGTGCCAGCAGCTTGGTGGGTTACACAGATACGCAGTATTTT
j_call: TRBJ1-1; clone_size: NA; v_call: TRBV20-1; d_call: NA; cdr3_length: 11; cdr3_aa: CSARSNTEAFF; cdr3_nt: TGCAGTGCTAGAAGCAATACTGAAGCTTTCTTT
j_call: TRBJ2-7; clone_size: NA; v_call: TRBV7-9; d_call: TRBD2; cdr3_length: 16; cdr3_aa: CASSVALAGGSYEQYF; cdr3_nt: TGTGCCAGCAGCGTAGCACTAGCGGGAGGCTCCTACGAGCAGTACTTC
j_call: TRBJ2-1; clone_size: NA; v_call: TRBV2; d_call: TRBD2; cdr3_length: 15; cdr3_aa: CASTGLAGGGYEQFF; cdr3_nt: TGTGCCAGCACCGGACTAGCGGGAGGCGGGTATGAGCAGTTCTTC
j_call: TRBJ1-1; clone_size: NA; v_call: TRBV25-1; d_call: TRBD1; cdr3_length: 13; cdr3_aa: CASRDRLNTEAFF; cdr3_nt: TGTGCCAGCAGGGACAGGTTGAACACTGAAGCTTTCTTT
j_call: TRBJ2-3; clone_size: NA; v_call: TRBV7-2; d_call: TRBD2; cdr3_length: 15; cdr3_aa: CASSSRSGGADTQYF; cdr3_nt: TGTGCCAGCAGCTCGAGAAGCGGGGGCGCAGATACGCAGTATTTT
j_call: TRBJ2-1; clone_size: NA; v_call: TRBV6-1; d_call: NA; cdr3_length: 13; cdr3_aa: CASRILNYNEQFF; cdr3_nt: TGTGCCAGCAGAATTCTAAATTACAATGAGCAGTTCTTC